The present T cell receptor beta chain was sequenced within a study of a mutant IDH1 vaccine in newly diagnosed glioma. Trimming took 4 bases from V and 0 from J, leaving 11 bases between them. CDR1 and CDR2 (germline): SGHRS, YFSETQ. The CDR3 sequence is 14 residues long. The time point: week 35, safety follow-up. Vaccination comprised doses that each held 300 ug of mutant IDH1 20-mer peptide, plus topical imiquimod. Eight vaccine doses were administered to patients at weeks 1, 3, 5, 7, 11, 15, 19 and 23. With respect to this clone: Its antigen is unidentified.

Generated by immunoSEQ multiplex PCR, the TCRdb table keeps only in-frame clones and is missing some. The sample lists about 31,000 clones, roughly 80% occurring once. The source is a man aged 25-45 years with glioma. Here the sequenced sample was PBMCs, taken from a glioma patient whose treatment included an IDH1 peptide vaccine. The chain uses TRBV5-1 and TRBJ2-7; D is unresolved. The DNA of the CDR3 is TGCGCCAGCAGCCCCTACGAGTACTCCTACGAGCAGTACTTC. This codes for CASSPYEYSYEQYF. The full variable domain, rest sourced from reference TRBV5-1 and TRBJ2-7, is KAGVTQTPRYLIKTRGQQVTLSCSPISGHRSVSWYQQTPGQGLQFLFEYFSETQRNKGNFPGRFSGRQFSNSRSEMNVSTLELGDSALYLCASSPYEYSYEQYFGPGTRLTVT.